This is a list of T cell receptor beta chains from one sample in a study of blood T cell repertoires in COVID-19. Measured with immunoSEQ multiplex PCR; TCRdb has only the in-frame clones, and not every one. This repertoire shows about 210,000 clones, under 90% found once; its top ten account for about 2.3%. Sequenced input: peripheral blood. The receptors were gathered from a woman between 40 and 55 years old with active or convalescent COVID-19. Both conserved end residues are part of each CDR3. Each record gives: CDR3 DNA, CDR3 protein, J gene, D gene, clone size, V gene. The D gene is left open where the match is weak. Clone size is stated in some rows and not others, as once, few, many or a class when expanded.

CDR3 DNA: TGTGCCAGCAGGCTAGATATTAACTATGGCTACACCTTC
CDR3 protein: CASRLDINYGYTF
J gene: TRBJ1-2
D gene: -
clone size: -
V gene: TRBV28

CDR3 DNA: TGTGCCAGCATCCGGGACAGGGGAGGTGGCTACACCTTC
CDR3 protein: CASIRDRGGGYTF
J gene: TRBJ1-2
D gene: TRBD1
clone size: -
V gene: TRBV2

CDR3 DNA: TGTGCCAGCACCTTGACAGGTTTGAACACTGAAGCTTTCTTT
CDR3 protein: CASTLTGLNTEAFF
J gene: TRBJ1-1
D gene: -
clone size: -
V gene: TRBV6-5

CDR3 DNA: TGTGCCACCAGTGATGTTGGGACAGGGAGCTCCTACAATGAGCAGTTCTTC
CDR3 protein: CATSDVGTGSSYNEQFF
J gene: TRBJ2-1
D gene: TRBD1
clone size: -
V gene: TRBV24-1

CDR3 DNA: TGCAGTGCCACAGGGGGCTCTGGCTACACCTTC
CDR3 protein: CSATGGSGYTF
J gene: TRBJ1-2
D gene: TRBD1
clone size: -
V gene: TRBV20-1

CDR3 DNA: TGTGCCAGCAGCTTAAAGCGGGAGGGCTACGAGCAGTACTTC
CDR3 protein: CASSLKREGYEQYF
J gene: TRBJ2-7
D gene: TRBD2
clone size: -
V gene: TRBV9

CDR3 DNA: TGTGCCAGCAGCTTAGGGACAGCGAACACCATATATTTT
CDR3 protein: CASSLGTANTIYF
J gene: TRBJ1-3
D gene: -
clone size: few
V gene: TRBV11-2

CDR3 DNA: TGTGCCAGCAGCGTCGGAGAGAACTACGAGCAGTACTTC
CDR3 protein: CASSVGENYEQYF
J gene: TRBJ2-7
D gene: -
clone size: once
V gene: TRBV3-1/TRBV3-2

CDR3 DNA: TGTGCCAGCAGCCAAGAAACAGCATACACTGAAGCTTTCTTT
CDR3 protein: CASSQETAYTEAFF
J gene: TRBJ1-1
D gene: -
clone size: -
V gene: TRBV4-2

CDR3 DNA: TGTGCCAGCAGCCAGAAGGGGGCCTTTAATGAAAAACTGTTTTTT
CDR3 protein: CASSQKGAFNEKLFF
J gene: TRBJ1-4
D gene: TRBD1
clone size: -
V gene: TRBV3-1/TRBV3-2

CDR3 DNA: TGTGCCAGTAGTGCTGGATACCTTAGCGGGGGGAACCCAGATACGCAGTATTTT
CDR3 protein: CASSAGYLSGGNPDTQYF
J gene: TRBJ2-3
D gene: TRBD2
clone size: -
V gene: TRBV19

CDR3 DNA: TGTGCCAGCAGTGTCGTACAGGGGAATCAGCCCCAGCATTTT
CDR3 protein: CASSVVQGNQPQHF
J gene: TRBJ1-5
D gene: TRBD1
clone size: -
V gene: TRBV2

CDR3 DNA: TGTGCCAGTAGGCCCGGCGAGGGTGGCTACACCTTC
CDR3 protein: CASRPGEGGYTF
J gene: TRBJ1-2
D gene: -
clone size: -
V gene: TRBV19

CDR3 DNA: TGTGCCAGCAGCTTGCTAGAGTCCGACTCTGGAAACACCATATATTTT
CDR3 protein: CASSLLESDSGNTIYF
J gene: TRBJ1-3
D gene: -
clone size: -
V gene: TRBV5-6

CDR3 DNA: TGTGCCAGCAGTTGGACAGGGAGCAATCAGCCCCAGCATTTT
CDR3 protein: CASSWTGSNQPQHF
J gene: TRBJ1-5
D gene: TRBD1
clone size: -
V gene: TRBV6-5

CDR3 DNA: TGTGCCAGCACCCCAGGGGGAATGGGCTACACCTTC
CDR3 protein: CASTPGGMGYTF
J gene: TRBJ1-2
D gene: TRBD1
clone size: -
V gene: TRBV2

CDR3 DNA: TGTGCCAGCAGTCACCCTAGCAGGTTAAACAATGAGCAGTTCTTC
CDR3 protein: CASSHPSRLNNEQFF
J gene: TRBJ2-1
D gene: -
clone size: -
V gene: TRBV6-6

CDR3 DNA: TGTGCCAGCAGGCTCTCAGGGATGCTACAGCCCCAGCATTTT
CDR3 protein: CASRLSGMLQPQHF
J gene: TRBJ1-5
D gene: -
clone size: -
V gene: TRBV28

CDR3 DNA: TGTGCCAGCAGCTTCTCCCCGGGAACAACTAATGAAAAACTGTTTTTT
CDR3 protein: CASSFSPGTTNEKLFF
J gene: TRBJ1-4
D gene: -
clone size: -
V gene: TRBV11-3

CDR3 DNA: TGCGCCAGCAGCTTGTATCCCAGGGATCAAGAGACCCAGTACTTC
CDR3 protein: CASSLYPRDQETQYF
J gene: TRBJ2-5
D gene: -
clone size: -
V gene: TRBV5-1

CDR3 DNA: TGCGCCAGCAGCACGGGACAGGGAAATGAAAAACTGTTTTTT
CDR3 protein: CASSTGQGNEKLFF
J gene: TRBJ1-4
D gene: TRBD1
clone size: -
V gene: TRBV5-1

CDR3 DNA: TGTGCCAGCAGCCCAGGACTAGATGCGAATGAGCAGTTCTTC
CDR3 protein: CASSPGLDANEQFF
J gene: TRBJ2-1
D gene: TRBD2
clone size: -
V gene: TRBV11-2

CDR3 DNA: TGTGCCAGCAGTTTCAGGGATTCCTACGAGCAGTACTTC
CDR3 protein: CASSFRDSYEQYF
J gene: TRBJ2-7
D gene: -
clone size: few
V gene: TRBV2

CDR3 DNA: TGTGCCACCAGTGATGCCCCCCCCCTCAGCTCCTACAATGAGCAGTTCTTC
CDR3 protein: CATSDAPPLSSYNEQFF
J gene: TRBJ2-1
D gene: -
clone size: -
V gene: TRBV24-1

CDR3 DNA: TGCGCCAGCAGCCCTGGCCATCGTCAGACCCAGTACTTC
CDR3 protein: CASSPGHRQTQYF
J gene: TRBJ2-5
D gene: -
clone size: -
V gene: TRBV5-1

CDR3 DNA: TGTGCCAGCAGCTTGGAGACAGGGAAAAAACTGTTTTTT
CDR3 protein: CASSLETGKKLFF
J gene: TRBJ1-4
D gene: TRBD1
clone size: few
V gene: TRBV5-4

CDR3 DNA: TGTGCCAGCAGTTGGACAGGGGGCTATGGCTACACCTTC
CDR3 protein: CASSWTGGYGYTF
J gene: TRBJ1-2
D gene: TRBD1
clone size: -
V gene: TRBV6-5

CDR3 DNA: TGTGCCAGCACCCCCGGAGGGTACACTGAAGCTTTCTTT
CDR3 protein: CASTPGGYTEAFF
J gene: TRBJ1-1
D gene: -
clone size: -
V gene: TRBV27

CDR3 DNA: TGTGCCAGCAGCGGGAGGACAGGGGTCTACAATGAGCAGTTCTTC
CDR3 protein: CASSGRTGVYNEQFF
J gene: TRBJ2-1
D gene: TRBD1
clone size: -
V gene: TRBV7-8

CDR3 DNA: TGTGCCAGTAGTATCGAGCTGGCCGGGGAGCTGTTTTTT
CDR3 protein: CASSIELAGELFF
J gene: TRBJ2-2
D gene: -
clone size: -
V gene: TRBV19

CDR3 DNA: TGCGCCAGCAGCGTCGACAGGAAGAATGGCTACACCTTC
CDR3 protein: CASSVDRKNGYTF
J gene: TRBJ1-2
D gene: -
clone size: -
V gene: TRBV5-1

CDR3 DNA: TGTGCCAGCGGACTCCGGGAGAGAGAGACTGAAGCTTTCTTT
CDR3 protein: CASGLRERETEAFF
J gene: TRBJ1-1
D gene: -
clone size: -
V gene: TRBV19